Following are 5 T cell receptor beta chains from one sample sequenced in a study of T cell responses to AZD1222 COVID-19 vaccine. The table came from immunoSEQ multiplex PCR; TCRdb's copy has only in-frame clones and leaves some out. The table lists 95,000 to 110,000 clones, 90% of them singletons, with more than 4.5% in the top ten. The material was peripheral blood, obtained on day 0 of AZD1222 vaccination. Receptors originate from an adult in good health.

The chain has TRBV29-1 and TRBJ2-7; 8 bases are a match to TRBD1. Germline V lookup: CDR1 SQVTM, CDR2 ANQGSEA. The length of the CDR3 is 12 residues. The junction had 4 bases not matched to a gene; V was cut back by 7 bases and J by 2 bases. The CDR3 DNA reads TGCAGCGCCGGACAGGGAGCCTACGAGCAGTACTTC. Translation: CSAGQGAYEQYF.

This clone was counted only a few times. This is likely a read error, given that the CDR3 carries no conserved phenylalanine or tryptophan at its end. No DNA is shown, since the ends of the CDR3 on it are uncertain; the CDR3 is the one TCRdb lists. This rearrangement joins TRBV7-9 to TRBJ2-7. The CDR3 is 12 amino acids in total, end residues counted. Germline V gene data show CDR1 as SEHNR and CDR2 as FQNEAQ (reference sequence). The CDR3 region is CASSSEGRTLET.

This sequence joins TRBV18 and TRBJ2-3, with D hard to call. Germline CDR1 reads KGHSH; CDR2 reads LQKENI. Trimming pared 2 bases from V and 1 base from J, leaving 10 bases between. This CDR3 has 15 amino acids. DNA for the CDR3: TGTGCCAGCTCACCAGGGTCGTGGGGCACAGATACGCAGTATTTT. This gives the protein CASSPGSWGTDTQYF. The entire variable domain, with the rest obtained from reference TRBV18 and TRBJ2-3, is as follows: NAGVMQNPRHLVRRRGQEARLRCSPMKGHSHVYWYRQLPEEGLKFMVYLQKENIIDESGMPKERFSAEFPKEGPSILRIQQVVRGDSAAYFCASSPGSWGTDTQYFGPGTRLTVL.

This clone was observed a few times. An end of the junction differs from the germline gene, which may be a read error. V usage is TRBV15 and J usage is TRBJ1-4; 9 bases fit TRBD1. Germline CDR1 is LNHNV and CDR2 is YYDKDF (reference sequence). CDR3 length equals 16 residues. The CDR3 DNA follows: TGTGCCACCACCAGAGACCCGGGACAGGGAAATGAAAAACTGTTTTTT. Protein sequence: CATTRDPGQGNEKLFF. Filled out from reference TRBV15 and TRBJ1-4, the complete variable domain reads DAMVIQNPRYQVTQFGKPVTLSCSQTLNHNVMYWYQQKSSQAPKLLFHYYDKDFNNEADTPDNFQSRRPNTSFCFLDIRSPGLGDTAMYLCATTRDPGQGNEKLFFGSGTQLSVL.

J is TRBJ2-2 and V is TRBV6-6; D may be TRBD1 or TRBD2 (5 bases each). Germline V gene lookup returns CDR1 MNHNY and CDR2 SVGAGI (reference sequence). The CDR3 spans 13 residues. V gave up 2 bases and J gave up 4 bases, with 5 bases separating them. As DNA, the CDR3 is TGTGCCAGCAGTTACGGGGGCACCGGGGAGCTGTTTTTT. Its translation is CASSYGGTGELFF.